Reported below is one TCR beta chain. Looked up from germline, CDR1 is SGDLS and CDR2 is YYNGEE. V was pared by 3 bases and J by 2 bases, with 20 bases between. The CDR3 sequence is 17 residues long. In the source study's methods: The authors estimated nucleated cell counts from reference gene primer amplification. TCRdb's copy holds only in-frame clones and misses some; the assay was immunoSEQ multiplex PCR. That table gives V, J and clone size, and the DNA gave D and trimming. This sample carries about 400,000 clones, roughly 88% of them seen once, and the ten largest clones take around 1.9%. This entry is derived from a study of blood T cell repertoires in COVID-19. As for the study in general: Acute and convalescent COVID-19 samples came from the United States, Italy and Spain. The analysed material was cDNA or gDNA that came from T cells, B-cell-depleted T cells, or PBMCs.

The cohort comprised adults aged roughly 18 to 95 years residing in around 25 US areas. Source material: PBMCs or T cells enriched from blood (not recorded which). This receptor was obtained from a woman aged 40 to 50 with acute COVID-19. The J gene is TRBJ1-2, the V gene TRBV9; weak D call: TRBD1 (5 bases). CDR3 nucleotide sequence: TGTGCCAGCAGCGGAGGCCTGTCAGGGTCGGCCAACTATGGCTACACCTTC. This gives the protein CASSGGLSGSANYGYTF.